Below are 7 T cell receptor beta chains sequenced from a single sample in a study of blood T cells in healthy people across ages. A sample-barcoded 5' primer and a J-beta primer mix were used in a second PCR of roughly 7 to 11 cycles. In TCRdb, the 5' RACE reads were re-called with MiXCR into one record per CDR3 protein. The sample shows around 1,600,000 distinct CDR3 sequences, approximately 42% of them seen only once. Specimen: blood. The receptor set was obtained from a woman aged 18-29 years in good health.

The chain uses TRBV19 and TRBJ2-7; D is undetermined. Looked up from germline, CDR1 is LNHDA and CDR2 is SQIVND (reference sequence). Trimming left V 3 bases short and J 1 base short, with 10 bases between. CDR3 size: 14 residues. CDR3 amino acids: CASSMVDGSYEQYF. Here the CDR3 DNA reads TGTGCCAGTAGTATGGTCGACGGATCCTACGAGCAGTACTTC.

V is TRBV7-2 and J is TRBJ2-7, with TRBD1 identical over 9 bases. Per germline, CDR1 SGHTA and CDR2 FQGNSA. Losses at the gene ends were 5 bases for V and 6 bases for J; bases not matched to a gene: 11. The CDR3 loop spans 15 amino acids. The CDR3 sequence is CASSLAGDRVGEQYF. CDR3 bases: TGTGCCAGCAGCCTTGCGGGGGACAGGGTAGGCGAGCAGTACTTC. Drawing the rest from reference TRBV7-2 and TRBJ2-7, the complete variable domain is GAGVSQSPSNKVTEKGKDVELRCDPISGHTALYWYRQSLGQGLEFLIYFQGNSAPDKSGLPSDRFSAERTGGSVSTLTIQRTQQEDSAVYLCASSLAGDRVGEQYFGPGTRLTVT.

This clonotype was recorded a few times. V usage is TRBV4-3 and J usage is TRBJ2-3, with 8 bases lining up with TRBD2. Germline V CDR1 and CDR2: LGHNA, YSLEER. V gave up 3 bases and J gave up 1 base; unmatched junction bases: 6. The CDR3 has 16 residues. For the CDR3, the DNA is TGCGCCAGCAGCCAGGGCGGGGGGCCCCGCACAGATACGCAGTATTTT. This translates into CASSQGGGPRTDTQYF.

About this clonotype itself: Germline is not matched at one junction end, which may reflect a read error. The J gene is TRBJ2-3, the V gene TRBV29-1; D gene unclear. The CDR3 is 13 amino acids. CDR1 is SQVTM and CDR2 is ANQGSEA in the germline V gene. As DNA, the CDR3 is TGCAGCATTGAAGATAGGCGCACAGATACGCAGTATTTT. Translation: CSIEDRRTDTQYF.

This clonotype was counted many times. The V gene is TRBV4-3, the J gene TRBJ2-7; D is uncertain. Trimming took off 0 bases at V and 5 bases at J, with 8 bases between the two ends. CDR1 and CDR2 from the germline V gene are LGHNA and YSLEER. The CDR3 consists of 13 residues. As DNA, the CDR3 is TGCGCCAGCAGCCAAGACAGTCGAGACGAGCAGTACTTC. It encodes CASSQDSRDEQYF.

This clonotype was seen more than once but under ten times. The chain has TRBV6-2 or TRBV6-3 and TRBJ2-7, with D perhaps TRBD2 (6 bases). CDR1 is MNHEY and CDR2 is SVGEGT in the germline V gene. Between the trimmed V and J ends, which lost 5 bases and 6 bases, there was a span of 17 bases. The CDR3 runs to 14 residues. The CDR3 DNA reads TGTGCCAGCAGTCAGCGGGCCCGACCGGGCGAGCAGTACTTC. It translates to CASSQRARPGEQYF.

The chain couples TRBV21-1 to TRBJ2-1; the table gives TRBD1 as D, unverified against the DNA. TRBV21-1 is annotated as a pseudogene. This CDR3 region has 19 residues. This chain's CDR3 is CASSNGDGGTLEYYNEQFF. The CDR3 bases are TGTGCCAGCAGCAATGGAGACGGGGGAACCCTCGAATATTACAATGAGCAGTTCTTC.